The TCR beta chain described here comes from a study of T cells in Graves' hyperthyroidism and ophthalmopathy. As for this clonotype: This sequence may be a read error, since a much larger clone differs from it by one base.

Template material for amplifying TCR beta CDR3 regions consisted of RNA transcripts. First-round RT-PCR of the TCR CDR3 relied on the HTBI primer set. From the multiplex PCR reads, TCRdb called clonotypes with MiXCR, one entry per CDR3 protein. The data show approximately 870,000 distinct CDR3 sequences, with over 35% seen just once and over 8% held by the top ten. The sequenced sample was blood. This sequence originates from a man younger than 30 with Graves' hyperthyroidism.

This CDR3 reads CASSPRWTVSRGYTF. CDR3 sequence (DNA): TGTGCCAGCAGCCCCCGCTGGACGGTCTCCCGCGGCTACACCTTC. The chain employs TRBV7-3 and TRBJ1-2; D not certain. Trimming stripped 5 bases from V and 8 bases from J, with 21 bases between. There are 15 residues in the CDR3. Germline CDR1 and CDR2: SGHTA and FQGTGA.